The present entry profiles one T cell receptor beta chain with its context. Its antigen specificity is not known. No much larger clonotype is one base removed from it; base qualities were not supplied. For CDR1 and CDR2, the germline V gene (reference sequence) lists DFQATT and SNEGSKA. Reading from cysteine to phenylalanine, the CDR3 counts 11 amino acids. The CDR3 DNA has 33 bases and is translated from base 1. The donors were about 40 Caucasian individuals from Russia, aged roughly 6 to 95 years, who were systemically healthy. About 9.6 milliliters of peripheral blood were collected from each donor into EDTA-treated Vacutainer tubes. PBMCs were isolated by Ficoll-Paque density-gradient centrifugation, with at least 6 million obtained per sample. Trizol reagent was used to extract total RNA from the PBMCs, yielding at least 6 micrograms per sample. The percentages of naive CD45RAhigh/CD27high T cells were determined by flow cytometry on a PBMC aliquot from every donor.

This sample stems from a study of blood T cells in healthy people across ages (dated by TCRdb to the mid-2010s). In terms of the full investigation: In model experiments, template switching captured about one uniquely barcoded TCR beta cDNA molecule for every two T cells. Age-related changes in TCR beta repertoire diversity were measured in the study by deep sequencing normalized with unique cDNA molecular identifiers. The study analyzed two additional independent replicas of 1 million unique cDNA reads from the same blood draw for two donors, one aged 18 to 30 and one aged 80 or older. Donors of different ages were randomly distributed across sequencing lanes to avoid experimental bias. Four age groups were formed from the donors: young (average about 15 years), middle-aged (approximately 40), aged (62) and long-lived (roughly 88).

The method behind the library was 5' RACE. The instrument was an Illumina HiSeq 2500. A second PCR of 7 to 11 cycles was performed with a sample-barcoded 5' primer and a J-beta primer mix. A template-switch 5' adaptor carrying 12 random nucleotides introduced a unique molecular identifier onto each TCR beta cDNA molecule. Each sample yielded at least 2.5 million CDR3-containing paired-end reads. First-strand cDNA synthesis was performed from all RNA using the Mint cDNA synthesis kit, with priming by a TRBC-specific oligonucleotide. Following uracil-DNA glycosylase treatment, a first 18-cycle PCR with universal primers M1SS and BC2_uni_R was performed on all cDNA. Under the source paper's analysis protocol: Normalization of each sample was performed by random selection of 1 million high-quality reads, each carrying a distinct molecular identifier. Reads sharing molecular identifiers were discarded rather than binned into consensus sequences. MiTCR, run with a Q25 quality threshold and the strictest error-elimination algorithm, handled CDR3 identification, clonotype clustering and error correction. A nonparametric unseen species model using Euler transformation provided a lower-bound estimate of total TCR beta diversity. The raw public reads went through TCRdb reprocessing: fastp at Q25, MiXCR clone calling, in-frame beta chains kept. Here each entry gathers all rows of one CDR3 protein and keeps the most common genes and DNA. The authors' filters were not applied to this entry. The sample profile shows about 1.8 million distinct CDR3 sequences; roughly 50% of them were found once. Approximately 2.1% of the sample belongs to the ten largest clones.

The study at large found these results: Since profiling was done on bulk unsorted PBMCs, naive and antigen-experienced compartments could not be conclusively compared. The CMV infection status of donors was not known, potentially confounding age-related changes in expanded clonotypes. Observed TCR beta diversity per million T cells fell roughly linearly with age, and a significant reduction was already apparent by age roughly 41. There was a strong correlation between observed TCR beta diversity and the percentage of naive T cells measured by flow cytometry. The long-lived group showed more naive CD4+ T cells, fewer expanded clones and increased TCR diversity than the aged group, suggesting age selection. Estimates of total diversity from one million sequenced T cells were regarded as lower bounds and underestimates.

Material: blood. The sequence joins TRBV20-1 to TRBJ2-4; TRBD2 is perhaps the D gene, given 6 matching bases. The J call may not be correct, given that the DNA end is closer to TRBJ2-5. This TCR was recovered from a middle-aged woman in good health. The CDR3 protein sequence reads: CSGRLGETQYF. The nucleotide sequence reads TGCAGTGGGCGACTAGGGGAGACCCAGTACTTC.